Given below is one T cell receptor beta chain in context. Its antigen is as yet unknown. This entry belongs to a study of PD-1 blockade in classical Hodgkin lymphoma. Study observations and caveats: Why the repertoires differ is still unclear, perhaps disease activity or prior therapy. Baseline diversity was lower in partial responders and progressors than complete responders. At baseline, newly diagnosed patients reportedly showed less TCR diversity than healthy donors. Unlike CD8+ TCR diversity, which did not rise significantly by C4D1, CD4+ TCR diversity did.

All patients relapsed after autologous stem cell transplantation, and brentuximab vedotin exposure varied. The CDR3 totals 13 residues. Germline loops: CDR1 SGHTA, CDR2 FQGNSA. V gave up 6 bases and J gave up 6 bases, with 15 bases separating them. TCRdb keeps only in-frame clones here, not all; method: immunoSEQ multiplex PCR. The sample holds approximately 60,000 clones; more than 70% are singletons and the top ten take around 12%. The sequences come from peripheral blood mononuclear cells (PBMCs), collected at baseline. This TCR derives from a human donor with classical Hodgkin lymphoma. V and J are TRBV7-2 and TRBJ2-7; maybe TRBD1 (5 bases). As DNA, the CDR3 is TGTGCCAGCAGGGACACCCCATCCGTCGAGCAGTACTTC. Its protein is CASRDTPSVEQYF.